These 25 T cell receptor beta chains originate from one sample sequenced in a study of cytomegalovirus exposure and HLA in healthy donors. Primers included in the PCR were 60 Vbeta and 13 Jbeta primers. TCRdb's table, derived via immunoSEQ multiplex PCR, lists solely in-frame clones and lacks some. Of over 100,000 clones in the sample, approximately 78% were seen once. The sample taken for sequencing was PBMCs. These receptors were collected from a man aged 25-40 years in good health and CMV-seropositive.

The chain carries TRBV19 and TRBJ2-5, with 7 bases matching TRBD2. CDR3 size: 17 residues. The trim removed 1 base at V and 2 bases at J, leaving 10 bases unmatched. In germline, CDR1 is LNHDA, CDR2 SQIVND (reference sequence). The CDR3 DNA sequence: TGTGCCAGTAGTATAGGGGCAGCGGGAAACCTTCAAGAGACCCAGTACTTC. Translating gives CASSIGAAGNLQETQYF.

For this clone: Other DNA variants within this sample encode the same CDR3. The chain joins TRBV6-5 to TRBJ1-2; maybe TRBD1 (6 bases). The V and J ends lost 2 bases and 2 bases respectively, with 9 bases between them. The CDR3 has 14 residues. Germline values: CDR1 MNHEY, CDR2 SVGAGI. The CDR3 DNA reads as TGTGCCAGCAGTTACGGGGGCGCAAACTATGGCTACACCTTC. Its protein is CASSYGGANYGYTF.

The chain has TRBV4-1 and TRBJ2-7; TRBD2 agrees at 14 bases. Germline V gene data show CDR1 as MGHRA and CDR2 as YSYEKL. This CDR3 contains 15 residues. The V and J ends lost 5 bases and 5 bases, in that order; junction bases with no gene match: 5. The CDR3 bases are TGCGCCAGCAGCGGGACTAGCGGGGGTCTCGACGAGCAGTACTTC. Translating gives CASSGTSGGLDEQYF.

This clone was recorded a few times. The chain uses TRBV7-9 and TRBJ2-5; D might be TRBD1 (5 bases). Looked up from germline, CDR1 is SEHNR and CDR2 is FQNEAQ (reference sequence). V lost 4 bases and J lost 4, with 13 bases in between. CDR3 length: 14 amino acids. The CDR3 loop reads CASSSHRKGETQYF. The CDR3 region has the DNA TGTGCCAGCAGCTCGCACAGGAAGGGAGAGACCCAGTACTTC.

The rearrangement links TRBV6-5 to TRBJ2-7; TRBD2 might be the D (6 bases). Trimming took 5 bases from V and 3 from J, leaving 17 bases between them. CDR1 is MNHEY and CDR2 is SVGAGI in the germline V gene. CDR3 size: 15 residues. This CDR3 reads CASSRYAGNSYEQYV. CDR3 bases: TGTGCCAGCAGTCGTTACGCGGGGAACAGCTACGAGCAGTACGTC.

Written as DNA, the CDR3 is TGCGCCAGCAGCCAAGTGGGCAGGGGGAACTATGGCTACACCTTC. Residues: CASSQVGRGNYGYTF. The V gene is TRBV4-1, the J gene TRBJ1-2; TRBD1 agrees at 7 bases. The CDR3 runs 15 residues. Per the germline V gene, CDR1 is MGHRA and CDR2 is YSYEKL. V shed 1 base, J shed 2 bases, and the junction held 4 bases outside the gene matches.

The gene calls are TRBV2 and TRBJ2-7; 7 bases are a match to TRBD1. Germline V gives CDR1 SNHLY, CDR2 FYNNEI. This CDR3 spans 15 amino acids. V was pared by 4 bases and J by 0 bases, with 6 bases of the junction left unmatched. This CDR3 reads CASSGIRQGSYEQYV. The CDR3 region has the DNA TGTGCCAGCAGTGGAATTCGACAGGGCTCCTACGAGCAGTACGTC.

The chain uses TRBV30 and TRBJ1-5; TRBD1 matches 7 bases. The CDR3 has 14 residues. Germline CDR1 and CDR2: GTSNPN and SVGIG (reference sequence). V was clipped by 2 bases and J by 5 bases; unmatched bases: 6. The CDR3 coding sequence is TGTGCCTGGAGTAGGAACAGGGGAGATCAGCCCCAGCATTTT. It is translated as CAWSRNRGDQPQHF.

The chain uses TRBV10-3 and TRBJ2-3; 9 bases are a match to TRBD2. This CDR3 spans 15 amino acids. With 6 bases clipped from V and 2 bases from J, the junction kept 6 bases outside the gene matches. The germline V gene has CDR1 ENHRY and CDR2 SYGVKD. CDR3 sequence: CAIRLSGRPTDTQYF. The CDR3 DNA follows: TGTGCCATCAGATTAAGCGGGAGGCCCACAGATACGCAGTATTTT.

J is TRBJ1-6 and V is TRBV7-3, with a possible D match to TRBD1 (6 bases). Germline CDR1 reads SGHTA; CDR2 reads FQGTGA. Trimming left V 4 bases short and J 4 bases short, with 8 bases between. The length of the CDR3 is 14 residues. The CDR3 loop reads CASSSGQYNSPLHF. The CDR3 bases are TGTGCCAGCAGCTCCGGACAGTATAATTCACCCCTCCACTTT.

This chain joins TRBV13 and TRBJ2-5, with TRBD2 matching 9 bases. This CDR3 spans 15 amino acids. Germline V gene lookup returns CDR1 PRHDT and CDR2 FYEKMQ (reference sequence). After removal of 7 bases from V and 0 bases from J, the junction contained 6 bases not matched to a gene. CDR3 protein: CASNSGGPYQETQYF. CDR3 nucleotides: TGTGCCAGCAATAGCGGGGGACCGTACCAAGAGACCCAGTACTTC.

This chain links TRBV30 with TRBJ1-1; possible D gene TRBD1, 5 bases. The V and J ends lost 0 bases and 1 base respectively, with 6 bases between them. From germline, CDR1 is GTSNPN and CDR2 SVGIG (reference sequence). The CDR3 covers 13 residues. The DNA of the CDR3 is TGTGCCTGGAGTGTACAGGAGAACACTGAAGCTTTCTTT. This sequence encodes CAWSVQENTEAFF.

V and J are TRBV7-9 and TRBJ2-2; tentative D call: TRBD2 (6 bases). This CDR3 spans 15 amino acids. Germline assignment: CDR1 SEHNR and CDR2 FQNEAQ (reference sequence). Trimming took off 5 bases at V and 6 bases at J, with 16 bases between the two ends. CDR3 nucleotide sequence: TGTGCCAGCAGCCTACCGCCGGGGGTGGCCGGGGAGCTGTTTTTT. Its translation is CASSLPPGVAGELFF.

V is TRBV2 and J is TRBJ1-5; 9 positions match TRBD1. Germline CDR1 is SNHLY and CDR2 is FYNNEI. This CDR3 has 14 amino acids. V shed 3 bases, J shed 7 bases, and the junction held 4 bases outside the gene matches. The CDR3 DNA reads TGTGCCAGCAGTGACCGGACAGGGGTCCAGCCCCAGCATTTT. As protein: CASSDRTGVQPQHF.

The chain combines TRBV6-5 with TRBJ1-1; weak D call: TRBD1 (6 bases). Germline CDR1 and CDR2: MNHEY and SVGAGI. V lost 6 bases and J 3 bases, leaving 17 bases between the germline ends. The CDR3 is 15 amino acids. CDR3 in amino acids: CASSLSTTGYTEAFF. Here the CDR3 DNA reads TGTGCCAGCAGCCTATCAACCACAGGGTACACTGAAGCTTTCTTT.

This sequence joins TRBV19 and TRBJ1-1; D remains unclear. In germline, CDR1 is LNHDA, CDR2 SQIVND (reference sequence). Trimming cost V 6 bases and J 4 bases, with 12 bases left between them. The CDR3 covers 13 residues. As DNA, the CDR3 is TGTGCCAGTAGCGTCTGGGCGGGCACTGAAGCTTTCTTT. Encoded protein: CASSVWAGTEAFF.

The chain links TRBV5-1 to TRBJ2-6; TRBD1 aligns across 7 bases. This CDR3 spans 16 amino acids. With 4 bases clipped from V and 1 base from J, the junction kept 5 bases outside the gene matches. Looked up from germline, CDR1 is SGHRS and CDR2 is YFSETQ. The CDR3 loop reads CASSLPTGSGANVLTF. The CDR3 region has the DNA TGCGCCAGCAGCCTACCGACAGGGTCTGGGGCCAACGTCCTGACTTTC.

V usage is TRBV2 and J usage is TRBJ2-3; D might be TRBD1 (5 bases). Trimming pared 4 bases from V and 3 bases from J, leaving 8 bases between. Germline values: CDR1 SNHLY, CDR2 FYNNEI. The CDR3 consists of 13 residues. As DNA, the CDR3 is TGTGCCAGCAGTGGGACATGGACAGATACGCAGTATTTT. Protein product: CASSGTWTDTQYF.

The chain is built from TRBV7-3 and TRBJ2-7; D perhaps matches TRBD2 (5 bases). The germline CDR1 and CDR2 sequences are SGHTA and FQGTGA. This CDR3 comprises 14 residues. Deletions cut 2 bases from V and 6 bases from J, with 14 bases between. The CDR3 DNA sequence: TGTGCCAGCAGCTTATGGCCGGGTGCGGGCGAGCAGTACTTC. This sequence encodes CASSLWPGAGEQYF.

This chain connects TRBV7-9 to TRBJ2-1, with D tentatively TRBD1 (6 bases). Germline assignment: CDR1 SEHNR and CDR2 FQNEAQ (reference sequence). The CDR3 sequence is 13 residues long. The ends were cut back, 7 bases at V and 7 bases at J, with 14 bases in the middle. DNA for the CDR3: TGTGCCAGCAACCGGGACACAAATAATGAGCAGTTCTTC. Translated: CASNRDTNNEQFF.

The CDR3 sequence: CASSFEQTATQYF. For the CDR3, the DNA is TGCGCCAGCAGCTTCGAACAGACGGCGACCCAGTACTTC. The genes are TRBV5-1 and TRBJ2-5; D call uncertain. The CDR3 is made up of 13 amino acids. Germline CDR1 is SGHRS and CDR2 is YFSETQ. The V end lost 2 bases, the J end lost 7 bases, and 12 bases lay between the germline ends.

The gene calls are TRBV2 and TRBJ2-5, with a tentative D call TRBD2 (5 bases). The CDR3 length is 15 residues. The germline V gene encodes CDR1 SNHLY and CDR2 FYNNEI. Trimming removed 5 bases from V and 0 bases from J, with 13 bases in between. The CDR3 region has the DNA TGTGCCAGCAGTCCGGGGAAACGGTACCAAGAGACCCAGTACTTC. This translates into CASSPGKRYQETQYF.

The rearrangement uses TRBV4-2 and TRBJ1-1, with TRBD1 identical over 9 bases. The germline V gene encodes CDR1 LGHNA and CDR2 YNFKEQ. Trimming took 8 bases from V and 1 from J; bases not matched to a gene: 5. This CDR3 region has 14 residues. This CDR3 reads CASGGTGRNTEAFF. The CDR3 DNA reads TGTGCCAGCGGGGGGACAGGGAGGAACACTGAAGCTTTCTTT.

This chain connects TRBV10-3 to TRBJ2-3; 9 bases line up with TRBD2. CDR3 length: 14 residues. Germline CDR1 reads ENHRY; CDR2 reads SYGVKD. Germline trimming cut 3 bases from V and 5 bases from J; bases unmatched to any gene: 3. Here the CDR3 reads CAISEIAGEDTQYF. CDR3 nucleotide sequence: TGTGCCATCAGTGAAATAGCGGGAGAAGATACGCAGTATTTT.

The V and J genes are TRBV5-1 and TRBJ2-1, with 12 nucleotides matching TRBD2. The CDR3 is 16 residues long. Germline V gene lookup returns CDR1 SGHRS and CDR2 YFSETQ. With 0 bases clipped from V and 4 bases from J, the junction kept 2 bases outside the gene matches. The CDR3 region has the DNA TGCGCCAGCAGCTTGGAAGGACTAGCGGGGTACAATGAGCAGTTCTTC. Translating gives CASSLEGLAGYNEQFF.